This is a list of T cell receptor beta chains from one sample in a study of CD8 T cells in ankylosing spondylitis. TCRdb used MiXCR to reprocess the 5' RACE reads, holding one entry per CDR3 protein. The sample includes approximately 300,000 distinct CDR3 sequences, less than 25% of them seen just once. Sequencing used blood, either unsorted or a sorted T cell fraction (not recorded which). Source of these receptors: a female donor with ankylosing spondylitis or in good health (not recorded which). Both conserved end residues are part of each CDR3. D genes are given only for firm matches. Where a row states a size, it is once, few, many or the class of an expanded clone; other rows omit it.

d_gene: NA; v_gene: TRBV18; j_gene: TRBJ2-7; abundance: NA; CDR3aa: CASSPRGDTTYEQYF; CDR3nt: TGTGCCAGCTCACCACGGGGCGACACTACCTACGAGCAGTACTTC
d_gene: NA; v_gene: TRBV6-1; j_gene: TRBJ1-3; abundance: NA; CDR3aa: CASRTGQSSGNTIYF; CDR3nt: TGTGCCAGCAGAACCGGACAGTCCTCTGGAAACACCATATATTTT
d_gene: NA; v_gene: TRBV19; j_gene: TRBJ2-1; abundance: few; CDR3aa: CASSGSSGTESYNEQFF; CDR3nt: TGTGCCAGTAGTGGTTCTTCGGGGACTGAGTCCTACAATGAGCAGTTCTTC
d_gene: NA; v_gene: TRBV10-2; j_gene: TRBJ2-1; abundance: NA; CDR3aa: CASSVSSSYNEQFF; CDR3nt: TGCGCCAGCAGTGTTAGCAGCTCCTACAATGAGCAGTTCTTC
d_gene: TRBD2; v_gene: TRBV15; j_gene: TRBJ2-1; abundance: NA; CDR3aa: CATSRARTSDEQFF; CDR3nt: TGTGCCACCAGCAGAGCCAGGACTAGCGATGAGCAGTTCTTC
d_gene: NA; v_gene: TRBV5-1; j_gene: TRBJ2-1; abundance: NA; CDR3aa: CASSHGVTNEQFF; CDR3nt: TGCGCCAGCTCCCACGGGGTCACCAATGAGCAGTTCTTC
d_gene: TRBD1; v_gene: TRBV7-2; j_gene: TRBJ1-5; abundance: few; CDR3aa: CASSLNRGSGQPQHF; CDR3nt: TGTGCCAGCAGCTTAAACAGGGGTAGCGGTCAGCCCCAGCATTTT
d_gene: NA; v_gene: TRBV30; j_gene: TRBJ2-7; abundance: NA; CDR3aa: CAWSFRGAYEQYF; CDR3nt: TGTGCCTGGAGCTTTCGGGGCGCCTACGAGCAGTACTTC
d_gene: NA; v_gene: TRBV20-1; j_gene: TRBJ2-3; abundance: few; CDR3aa: CSARGRVTTDTQYF; CDR3nt: TGCAGTGCTAGGGGCAGGGTCACTACAGATACGCAGTATTTT
d_gene: NA; v_gene: TRBV20-1; j_gene: TRBJ1-2; abundance: many; CDR3aa: CSARTVETNYGYTF; CDR3nt: TGCAGTGCCCGGACAGTCGAGACTAACTATGGCTACACCTTC
d_gene: TRBD2; v_gene: TRBV28; j_gene: TRBJ2-7; abundance: NA; CDR3aa: CASSFRSGRGWEQYF; CDR3nt: TGTGCCAGCAGTTTTAGGAGCGGGAGGGGATGGGAGCAGTACTTC
d_gene: NA; v_gene: TRBV5-4; j_gene: TRBJ2-2; abundance: few; CDR3aa: CASSLFQTGELFF; CDR3nt: TGTGCCAGCAGCTTGTTCCAGACCGGGGAGCTGTTTTTT
d_gene: TRBD2; v_gene: TRBV12-3/TRBV12-4; j_gene: TRBJ2-2; abundance: NA; CDR3aa: CASSYGTSGTGELFF; CDR3nt: TGTGCCAGCAGCTACGGGACTAGCGGTACCGGGGAGCTGTTTTTT
d_gene: TRBD2; v_gene: TRBV7-2; j_gene: TRBJ2-7; abundance: NA; CDR3aa: CASSTSSGSSYEQYF; CDR3nt: TGTGCCAGCAGCACCTCTAGCGGGAGTTCTTACGAGCAGTACTTC
d_gene: NA; v_gene: TRBV6-6; j_gene: TRBJ1-1; abundance: few; CDR3aa: CASSWGNTEAFF; CDR3nt: TGTGCCAGCAGTTGGGGGAACACTGAAGCTTTCTTT
d_gene: TRBD1; v_gene: TRBV5-4; j_gene: TRBJ2-7; abundance: NA; CDR3aa: CASSLSDRPPYEQYF; CDR3nt: TGTGCCAGCAGCTTGTCGGACAGGCCGCCGTACGAGCAGTACTTC
d_gene: TRBD2; v_gene: TRBV11-1; j_gene: TRBJ2-1; abundance: NA; CDR3aa: CASSPWTSGGSSYNEQFF; CDR3nt: TGTGCCAGCAGCCCTTGGACTAGCGGGGGGAGCTCCTACAATGAGCAGTTCTTC
d_gene: TRBD1; v_gene: TRBV7-8; j_gene: TRBJ1-2; abundance: once; CDR3aa: CASSYTGTGDTDGYTF; CDR3nt: TGTGCCAGCAGTTATACCGGGACAGGGGACACGGATGGCTACACCTTC
d_gene: NA; v_gene: TRBV12-3/TRBV12-4; j_gene: TRBJ2-5; abundance: many; CDR3aa: CASSSDNDQYF; CDR3nt: TGTGCCAGCAGTTCCGACAATGACCAGTACTTC
d_gene: NA; v_gene: TRBV11-2; j_gene: TRBJ2-1; abundance: NA; CDR3aa: CASSPPGPVGQFF; CDR3nt: TGTGCCAGCAGCCCACCCGGACCTGTGGGGCAGTTCTTC
d_gene: TRBD2; v_gene: TRBV4-2; j_gene: TRBJ2-2; abundance: few; CDR3aa: CASSQDRREAGELFF; CDR3nt: TGTGCCAGCAGCCAAGATCGGCGGGAGGCCGGGGAGCTGTTTTTT
d_gene: NA; v_gene: TRBV4-3; j_gene: TRBJ2-2; abundance: few; CDR3aa: CASSQDRPNTGELFF; CDR3nt: TGCGCCAGCAGCCAAGACAGGCCGAACACCGGGGAGCTGTTTTTT
d_gene: TRBD1; v_gene: TRBV6-2/TRBV6-3; j_gene: TRBJ1-5; abundance: NA; CDR3aa: CASSYVRDRGNSNQPQHF; CDR3nt: TGTGCCAGCAGTTACGTCCGGGACAGGGGAAATAGCAATCAGCCCCAGCATTTT
d_gene: NA; v_gene: TRBV12-3/TRBV12-4; j_gene: TRBJ1-4; abundance: NA; CDR3aa: CASSLGSGLLDEKLFF; CDR3nt: TGTGCCAGCAGTTTAGGTTCTGGTCTTCTTGATGAAAAACTGTTTTTT
d_gene: TRBD2; v_gene: TRBV20-1; j_gene: TRBJ2-2; abundance: NA; CDR3aa: CSATRGGGRNTGELFF; CDR3nt: TGCAGTGCTACCCGGGGAGGCGGGAGAAACACCGGGGAGCTGTTTTTT
d_gene: NA; v_gene: TRBV29-1; j_gene: TRBJ2-1; abundance: many; CDR3aa: CSPATLYNEQFF; CDR3nt: TGCAGCCCCGCGACACTGTACAATGAGCAGTTCTTC
d_gene: NA; v_gene: TRBV5-1; j_gene: TRBJ2-7; abundance: NA; CDR3aa: CASSYQASQSYEQYF; CDR3nt: TGCGCCAGCAGCTATCAGGCGTCTCAGTCTTACGAGCAGTACTTC
d_gene: NA; v_gene: TRBV5-1; j_gene: TRBJ2-3; abundance: few; CDR3aa: CASSFMGQGGRDTQYF; CDR3nt: TGCGCCAGCAGCTTCATGGGGCAGGGTGGACGAGATACGCAGTATTTT
d_gene: NA; v_gene: TRBV7-9; j_gene: TRBJ1-1; abundance: few; CDR3aa: CASSLYSGAEAFF; CDR3nt: TGTGCCAGCAGCTTATACTCAGGAGCTGAAGCTTTCTTT
d_gene: TRBD2; v_gene: TRBV12-3/TRBV12-4; j_gene: TRBJ2-1; abundance: few; CDR3aa: CASSFSTSGYNEQFF; CDR3nt: TGTGCCAGCAGTTTCTCCACTAGCGGATACAATGAGCAGTTCTTC
d_gene: TRBD1; v_gene: TRBV11-1; j_gene: TRBJ2-2; abundance: NA; CDR3aa: CASSPQQGAITGELFF; CDR3nt: TGTGCCAGCAGCCCACAACAGGGGGCGATCACCGGGGAGCTGTTTTTT
d_gene: TRBD2; v_gene: TRBV5-6; j_gene: TRBJ2-3; abundance: once; CDR3aa: CASSLAGLGTDTQYF; CDR3nt: TGTGCCAGCAGCCTAGCGGGTTTGGGCACAGATACGCAGTATTTT
d_gene: NA; v_gene: TRBV6-5; j_gene: TRBJ2-7; abundance: few; CDR3aa: CASSYSKGFGRGTYEQYF; CDR3nt: TGTGCCAGCAGTTACTCGAAAGGGTTTGGCCGAGGAACCTACGAGCAGTACTTC
d_gene: TRBD2; v_gene: TRBV5-8; j_gene: TRBJ2-5; abundance: many; CDR3aa: CASSRLAGVGETQYF; CDR3nt: TGTGCCAGCAGCCGACTAGCGGGAGTCGGAGAGACCCAGTACTTC
d_gene: TRBD2; v_gene: TRBV7-2; j_gene: TRBJ2-5; abundance: once; CDR3aa: CASSPPLAGMGGETQYF; CDR3nt: TGTGCCAGCAGCCCCCCACTAGCGGGAATGGGGGGGGAGACCCAGTACTTC
d_gene: TRBD2; v_gene: TRBV10-3; j_gene: TRBJ2-1; abundance: few; CDR3aa: CAISEPGLAGPQFF; CDR3nt: TGTGCCATCAGTGAGCCGGGACTAGCGGGGCCGCAGTTCTTC
d_gene: TRBD1; v_gene: TRBV15; j_gene: TRBJ1-2; abundance: NA; CDR3aa: CATSRRTGVSNYGYTF; CDR3nt: TGTGCCACCAGCAGAAGGACAGGGGTCTCTAACTATGGCTACACCTTC
d_gene: NA; v_gene: TRBV12-3/TRBV12-4; j_gene: TRBJ2-1; abundance: few; CDR3aa: CASSLGLVGHNEQFF; CDR3nt: TGTGCCAGCAGTTTAGGTTTAGTGGGGCACAATGAGCAGTTCTTC
d_gene: NA; v_gene: TRBV5-5; j_gene: TRBJ2-6; abundance: many; CDR3aa: CASSLATTSGRSSGANVLTF; CDR3nt: TGTGCCAGCAGCTTGGCTACAACGTCGGGACGGAGCTCTGGGGCCAACGTCCTGACTTTC
d_gene: TRBD2; v_gene: TRBV20-1; j_gene: TRBJ2-5; abundance: few; CDR3aa: CSAATSGRVQETQYF; CDR3nt: TGCAGTGCAGCGACTAGCGGGAGGGTCCAAGAGACCCAGTACTTC
d_gene: TRBD1; v_gene: TRBV6-1; j_gene: TRBJ2-7; abundance: few; CDR3aa: CASSTGTGYYEQYF; CDR3nt: TGTGCCAGCAGTACCGGGACAGGGTACTACGAGCAGTACTTC
d_gene: TRBD2; v_gene: TRBV5-1; j_gene: TRBJ2-1; abundance: NA; CDR3aa: CASSEGLGDEQFF; CDR3nt: TGCGCCAGCAGCGAGGGACTAGGGGATGAGCAGTTCTTC
d_gene: NA; v_gene: TRBV9; j_gene: TRBJ1-1; abundance: many; CDR3aa: CASSVVQMNTEAFF; CDR3nt: TGTGCCAGCAGCGTAGTCCAGATGAACACTGAAGCTTTCTTT
d_gene: TRBD2; v_gene: TRBV12-3/TRBV12-4; j_gene: TRBJ2-2; abundance: few; CDR3aa: CASKETSARGELFF; CDR3nt: TGTGCCAGCAAGGAGACTAGCGCGCGCGGGGAGCTGTTTTTT
d_gene: TRBD2; v_gene: TRBV6-2/TRBV6-3; j_gene: TRBJ2-1; abundance: NA; CDR3aa: CASSPSGSTNEQFF; CDR3nt: TGTGCCAGCAGTCCCAGCGGGAGTACCAATGAGCAGTTCTTC
d_gene: TRBD1; v_gene: TRBV5-1; j_gene: TRBJ2-1; abundance: once; CDR3aa: CASSLRTGRSSYNEQFF; CDR3nt: TGCGCCAGCAGCCTCCGGACAGGCCGAAGCTCCTACAATGAGCAGTTCTTC
d_gene: NA; v_gene: TRBV11-2; j_gene: TRBJ2-2; abundance: few; CDR3aa: CASSLGLRTGELFF; CDR3nt: TGTGCCAGCAGCCTGGGCCTAAGGACCGGGGAGCTGTTTTTT
d_gene: NA; v_gene: TRBV7-2; j_gene: TRBJ2-1; abundance: NA; CDR3aa: CASSLVEGGGEQFF; CDR3nt: TGTGCCAGCAGCTTAGTTGAGGGTGGTGGTGAGCAGTTCTTC